The 21 T cell receptor beta chains listed next were all sequenced from one sample in a study of blood T cells in healthy people across ages. A J-beta primer mix and a sample-barcoded 5' primer were used in a second PCR of roughly 6 to 11 cycles. TCRdb redid the calling of the 5' RACE reads with MiXCR, one entry per CDR3 protein. The table shows over a million distinct CDR3 sequences, with roughly two fifths occurring only once. Source material: blood. The receptors stem from a woman aged 18-30 years in good health.

This clonotype was observed at least ten times. The gene calls are TRBV27 and TRBJ2-7; 7 bases map to TRBD2. The trim removed 3 bases at V and 3 bases at J, leaving 2 bases unmatched. The CDR3 runs to 13 residues. The germline gives CDR1 MNHEY, CDR2 SMNVEV (reference sequence). The CDR3 DNA follows: TGTGCCAGCAGTTTTTCTAGCGGCTACGAGCAGTACTTC. Amino acids: CASSFSSGYEQYF.

The chain employs TRBV6-5 and TRBJ2-1, with TRBD1 matching 9 bases. CDR1 is MNHEY and CDR2 is SVGAGI in the germline V gene. The junction had 4 bases not matched to a gene; V was cut back by 8 bases and J by 2 bases. The CDR3 runs to 14 residues. The CDR3, as DNA: TGTGCCAGCGGGGACAGGGATCCCTACAATGAGCAGTTCTTC. This sequence encodes CASGDRDPYNEQFF.

In this sample, this clonotype turned up a few times. The CDR3 nucleotides read TGTGCCATCAGTGGATCAAGGGGCAAAGATACGCAGTATTTT. It encodes CAISGSRGKDTQYF. The V gene is TRBV10-3, the J gene TRBJ2-3; weak D call: TRBD1 (5 bases). Germline V lookup: CDR1 ENHRY, CDR2 SYGVKD. CDR3 length: 14 amino acids. V was pared by 4 bases and J by 5 bases, with 13 bases between.

This rearrangement joins TRBV5-1 to TRBJ2-3; the match to TRBD2 covers 9 bases. The germline CDR1 and CDR2 sequences are SGHRS and YFSETQ. J lost 0 bases, V lost 4 bases, and 9 bases had no gene match. The CDR3 runs 17 residues. The CDR3 DNA reads TGCGCCAGCAGCAGGGGGCCCCTAGCGGGAAGCACAGATACGCAGTATTTT. Translation: CASSRGPLAGSTDTQYF.

This clonotype appeared a few times. The V gene is TRBV6-5, the J gene TRBJ1-2, with D possibly being TRBD1 (5 bases). Trimming left V 3 bases short and J 4 bases short, with 15 bases between. Germline CDR1 and CDR2: MNHEY and SVGAGI. CDR3 length equals 15 residues. CDR3 region: CASSYGPGSRYGYTF. For the CDR3, the DNA is TGTGCCAGCAGTTATGGTCCAGGGTCTCGCTATGGCTACACCTTC.

This clonotype has just one count. The chain employs TRBV12-3 or TRBV12-4 and TRBJ1-5, with D tentatively TRBD1 (6 bases). V lost 6 bases and J 2 bases, leaving 14 bases between the germline ends. This CDR3 region has 15 residues. The CDR3 nucleotides are TGTGCCAGCAGGTACACAGGGCAGGGCAATCAGCCCCAGCATTTT. It yields the protein CASRYTGQGNQPQHF.

The chain couples TRBV9 to TRBJ2-5, with no clear D. Germline V lookup: CDR1 SGDLS, CDR2 YYNGEE. V was clipped by 2 bases and J by 1 base, with 24 bases between them. This CDR3 is 19 amino acids long. Here the CDR3 DNA reads TGTGCCAGCAGCGTGGACGGGCGACGCAATGCCCAACCCCAAGAGACCCAGTACTTC. Translating it yields CASSVDGRRNAQPQETQYF.

The chain uses TRBV20-1 and TRBJ2-1, with 10 bases aligning to TRBD2. Germline V gives CDR1 DFQATT, CDR2 SNEGSKA (reference sequence). CDR3 size: 12 residues. The J segment lost 10 bases and the V segment lost 6 bases, leaving 6 bases of the junction unmatched. CDR3 DNA sequence: TGCAGTGCACAGGGACTAGCGCACGAGCAGTTCTTC. Its protein product is CSAQGLAHEQFF.

The gene calls are TRBV20-1 and TRBJ2-5; unclear D gene. V was clipped by 5 bases and J by 5 bases, with 15 bases between them. CDR1 is DFQATT and CDR2 is SNEGSKA in the germline V gene (reference sequence). CDR3 size: 13 residues. This CDR3 is CSASWAPRETQYF. The CDR3 DNA sequence: TGCAGTGCTTCATGGGCCCCTCGGGAGACCCAGTACTTC.

This clonotype was recorded a few times. V gene TRBV6-5 combines with J gene TRBJ2-1, with 9 bases that match TRBD2. After removal of 0 bases from V and 7 bases from J, the junction contained 7 bases not matched to a gene. Germline V CDR1 and CDR2: MNHEY, SVGAGI. CDR3 length equals 16 residues. The CDR3 is CASSYSLAGGPNEQFF. The CDR3 DNA sequence: TGTGCCAGCAGTTACTCGCTCGCGGGAGGGCCAAATGAGCAGTTCTTC.

There are a few counts of this clonotype. The chain uses TRBV3-1 and TRBJ2-1, with 13 bases fitting TRBD2. The CDR3 runs to 18 residues. Germline values: CDR1 LGHDT, CDR2 YNNKEL (reference sequence). Losses at the gene ends were 3 bases for V and 7 bases for J; bases not matched to a gene: 12. CDR3 loop: CASSHYRSGLAGHNEQFF. DNA for the CDR3: TGTGCCAGCAGCCACTACCGATCGGGACTAGCGGGGCATAATGAGCAGTTCTTC.

The chain carries TRBV25-1 and TRBJ1-2; D unresolved. CDR1 and CDR2 from the germline V gene are MGHDK and SYGVNS. Trimming took 6 bases from V and 7 from J, leaving 12 bases between them. The CDR3 contains 12 residues. The CDR3 is CASRVGSGGYTF. In DNA form, the CDR3 reads TGTGCCAGCAGGGTAGGGAGCGGTGGCTACACCTTC.

This clonotype was recorded a few times. This chain connects TRBV6-2 or TRBV6-3 to TRBJ2-7; a possible D gene is TRBD1 (5 bases). Trimming pared 0 bases from V and 5 bases from J, leaving 17 bases between. CDR1 and CDR2 (germline): MNHEY, SVGEGT. The length of the CDR3 is 16 residues. The CDR3 sequence: CASSYSRSPGQDEQYF. The CDR3 DNA reads TGTGCCAGCAGTTACTCGCGCTCCCCAGGGCAGGACGAGCAGTACTTC.

The V and J genes are TRBV9 and TRBJ2-1; 7 bases fit TRBD2. CDR1 is SGDLS and CDR2 is YYNGEE in the germline V gene. The CDR3 covers 16 residues. V gave up 0 bases and J gave up 2 bases; unmatched junction bases: 5. CDR3: CASSVGSGLPYNEQFF. The DNA for the CDR3 is TGTGCCAGCAGCGTAGGCTCGGGACTACCCTACAATGAGCAGTTCTTC.

With respect to this clonotype: One junction end does not reproduce the germline sequence, and a read error may be involved. The gene calls are TRBV5-1 and TRBJ2-6; D may be TRBD1 (5 bases). Germline CDR1 is SGHRS and CDR2 is YFSETQ. CDR3 length: 16 residues. The CDR3 region is CAGSLDTNSGANVLTF. As DNA, the CDR3 is TGCGCCGGCAGCTTGGACACTAACTCTGGGGCCAACGTCCTGACTTTC.

V usage is TRBV29-1 and J usage is TRBJ1-2, with a weak D call TRBD1 (5 bases). Germline lookup yields CDR1 SQVTM and CDR2 ANQGSEA. The germline V and J ends were trimmed by 5 bases and 4 bases, with 8 bases remaining between them. This CDR3 has 11 residues. In DNA form, the CDR3 reads TGCAGCGTTCCCGACAGCTATGGCTACACCTTC. Its protein is CSVPDSYGYTF.

Regarding this clonotype: Relative to the germline gene, one junction end is altered; a read error may explain this. The V call is TRBV6-5, the J call TRBJ1-6; TRBD1 matches at 7 bases. This CDR3 is built from 15 residues. Germline-derived CDR1 and CDR2 are MNHEY and SVGAGI. CDR3 DNA: TGTGCCAGCAGTGGGGCTCGACAGGGAAATTCACCCCTCCACTTC. This codes for CASSGARQGNSPLHF.

The chain employs TRBV20-1 and TRBJ1-1, with TRBD1 matching over 8 bases. V trimming: 5 bases; J trimming: 4 bases; junction bases outside the gene matches: 12. In germline, CDR1 is DFQATT, CDR2 SNEGSKA (reference sequence). The CDR3 totals 15 residues. CDR3 region: CSAPDTGGLGTEAFF. The CDR3 region has the DNA TGCAGTGCTCCTGATACAGGGGGATTAGGCACTGAAGCTTTCTTT.

This clonotype is a singleton in its sample. The rearrangement uses TRBV12-5 and TRBJ2-1; D remains unclear. V lost 10 bases, J lost 8 bases, and 18 bases lay in between. Germline CDR1 LGHNT, CDR2 FRNRAP. This CDR3 has 13 residues. The CDR3 loop reads CAISLADYDEQFF. The CDR3 DNA reads TGTGCTATTAGCCTGGCTGATTACGATGAGCAGTTCTTC.

The chain employs TRBV5-1 and TRBJ1-2; 8 bases agree with TRBD1. Germline values: CDR1 SGHRS, CDR2 YFSETQ. With V trimmed by 0 bases and J by 5 bases, 6 bases remained unmatched. The CDR3 loop spans 15 amino acids. This CDR3 is CASSLATRTGYGYTF. For the CDR3, the DNA is TGCGCCAGCAGCTTGGCCACAAGGACAGGGTATGGCTACACCTTC.

About this clonotype itself: A much larger clone differs from this one at a single base, so this may be a read error. The chain links TRBV6-2 or TRBV6-3 to TRBJ2-3, with D hard to call. Between the trimmed V and J ends, which lost 2 bases and 2 bases, there was a span of 5 bases. The CDR3 has 13 residues. CDR1 is MNHEY, CDR2 SVGEGT, per germline. The CDR3: CASSYDTTDTQYF. In DNA form, the CDR3 reads TGTGCCAGCAGTTACGACACCACAGATACGCAGTATTTT.